Listed below are T cell receptor beta chains from one sample, sequenced in a study of T cell repertoires in cytomegalovirus infection. TCRdb ran MiXCR on the reads and lists one entry per CDR3 protein. The sample has about 260,000 distinct CDR3 sequences, around 15% seen once. The sequencing sample was made of PBMCs. These TCRs come from a human donor in good health (CMV status not recorded). Some clones in this sample may be carry-over from other donors' samples. The CDR3 runs from the conserved cysteine through the conserved F or W. A D gene is named only where the DNA matches it firmly. Some rows have no size entry. The others give once, few or many, or a class for an expanded clone.

V: TRBV20-1; J: TRBJ2-7; size: NA; D: NA; CDR3: CSARAPSVSYEQYF; DNA: TGCAGTGCTAGAGCACCTAGCGTTTCCTACGAGCAGTACTTC
V: TRBV6-5; J: TRBJ1-5; size: many; D: TRBD1; CDR3: CASSPRDRWGNQPQHF; DNA: TGTGCCAGCAGTCCCCGGGACAGGTGGGGGAATCAGCCCCAGCATTTT
V: TRBV7-2; J: TRBJ1-2; size: many; D: NA; CDR3: CASSRDGLDHYGYTF; DNA: TGTGCCAGCAGTCGGGACGGCTTAGATCACTATGGCTACACCTTC
V: TRBV2; J: TRBJ1-1; size: many; D: NA; CDR3: CASSEGTLGTEAFF; DNA: TGTGCCAGCAGTGAAGGTACCTTGGGCACTGAAGCTTTCTTT
V: TRBV25-1; J: TRBJ1-2; size: NA; D: TRBD1; CDR3: CASSELGTDANYGYTF; DNA: TGTGCCAGCAGTGAACTTGGGACAGATGCTAACTATGGCTACACCTTC
V: TRBV28; J: TRBJ2-1; size: NA; D: NA; CDR3: CASSQEDEQFF; DNA: TGTGCCAGCAGTCAAGAGGATGAGCAGTTCTTC
V: TRBV18; J: TRBJ2-1; size: NA; D: TRBD1; CDR3: CASSRGLVYNEQFF; DNA: TGTGCCAGCTCGAGGGGGCTAGTCTACAATGAGCAGTTCTTC
V: TRBV19; J: TRBJ2-7; size: NA; D: NA; CDR3: CASSDSPNSDEQYF; DNA: TGTGCCAGTAGCGACAGTCCGAACAGCGACGAGCAGTACTTC
V: TRBV7-8; J: TRBJ2-1; size: NA; D: NA; CDR3: CASSISTSYKEQFF; DNA: TGTGCCAGCAGCATCTCTACATCCTACAAGGAGCAGTTCTTC
V: TRBV6-1; J: TRBJ2-3; size: many; D: NA; CDR3: CASPALDSTDTQYF; DNA: TGTGCCAGCCCGGCTCTTGATAGCACAGATACGCAGTATTTT
V: TRBV5-3; J: TRBJ2-7; size: few; D: TRBD2; CDR3: CASSLAVGGPEEQYF; DNA: TGTGCCAGCAGCTTGGCGGTGGGAGGGCCGGAAGAGCAGTACTTC
V: TRBV5-4; J: TRBJ2-7; size: many; D: NA; CDR3: CASSRLDQYLDYEQYF; DNA: TGTGCCAGCAGCCGCCTGGACCAGTATCTGGACTACGAGCAGTACTTC
V: TRBV7-3; J: TRBJ2-1; size: many; D: NA; CDR3: CASSLSGVEQFF; DNA: TGTGCCAGCAGCTTAAGCGGTGTTGAGCAGTTCTTC
V: TRBV7-2; J: TRBJ2-1; size: many; D: TRBD2; CDR3: CASSPRGRVLGEQFF; DNA: TGTGCCAGCAGCCCCCGGGGGAGGGTCTTGGGTGAGCAGTTCTTC
V: TRBV5-5; J: TRBJ1-1; size: few; D: NA; CDR3: CASGGKTTLNTEAFF; DNA: TGTGCCAGCGGCGGAAAGACGACTTTAAACACTGAAGCTTTCTTT
V: TRBV28; J: TRBJ2-1; size: NA; D: TRBD2; CDR3: CASSYSGRGAYDEQFF; DNA: TGTGCCAGCAGTTATAGCGGGAGGGGTGCCTACGATGAGCAGTTCTTC
V: TRBV2; J: TRBJ2-1; size: NA; D: TRBD2; CDR3: CASRTSGGARNEQFF; DNA: TGTGCCAGCAGGACTAGCGGGGGGGCGCGGAATGAGCAGTTCTTC
V: TRBV29-1; J: TRBJ1-4; size: NA; D: NA; CDR3: CSVYAPGRKGREATNEKLFF; DNA: TGCAGCGTTTATGCCCCGGGACGCAAGGGTCGGGAGGCAACTAATGAAAAACTGTTTTTT
V: TRBV7-9; J: TRBJ2-7; size: many; D: NA; CDR3: CASSLISYEQYF; DNA: TGTGCCAGCAGCTTGATCTCCTACGAGCAGTACTTC
V: TRBV20-1; J: TRBJ1-5; size: few; D: NA; CDR3: CSARAGIGQPQHF; DNA: TGCAGTGCTAGGGCAGGGATCGGTCAGCCCCAGCATTTT